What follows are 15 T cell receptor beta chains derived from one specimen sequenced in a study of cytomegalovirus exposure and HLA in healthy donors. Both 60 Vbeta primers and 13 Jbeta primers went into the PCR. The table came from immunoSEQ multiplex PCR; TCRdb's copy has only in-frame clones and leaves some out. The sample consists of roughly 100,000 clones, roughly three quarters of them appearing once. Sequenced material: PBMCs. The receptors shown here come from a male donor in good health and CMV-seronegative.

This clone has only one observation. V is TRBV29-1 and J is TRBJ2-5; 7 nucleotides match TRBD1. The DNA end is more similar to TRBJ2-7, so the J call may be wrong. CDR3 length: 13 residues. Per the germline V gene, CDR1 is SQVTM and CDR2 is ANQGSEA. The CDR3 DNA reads TGCAGCGTTGAACAGGGGGTAAGCTACGAGCAGTACTTC. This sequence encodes CSVEQGVSYEQYF.

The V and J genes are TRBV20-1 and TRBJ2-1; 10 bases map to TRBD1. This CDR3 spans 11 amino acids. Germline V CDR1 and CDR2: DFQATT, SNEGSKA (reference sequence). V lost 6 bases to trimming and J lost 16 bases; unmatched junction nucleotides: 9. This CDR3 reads CSADKGQGGFF. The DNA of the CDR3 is TGCAGTGCCGATAAAGGACAGGGGGGATTCTTC.

The CDR3 nucleotides are TGTGCCAGCAGCCGCACGCTCCGGGAGGGCCGTGTTGAGCAGTACTTC. This codes for CASSRTLREGRVEQYF. The chain links TRBV7-2 to TRBJ2-7, with TRBD2 matching 8 bases. Per germline, CDR1 SGHTA and CDR2 FQGNSA. This CDR3 is 16 amino acids long. V trimming: 5 bases; J trimming: 7 bases; junction bases outside the gene matches: 16.

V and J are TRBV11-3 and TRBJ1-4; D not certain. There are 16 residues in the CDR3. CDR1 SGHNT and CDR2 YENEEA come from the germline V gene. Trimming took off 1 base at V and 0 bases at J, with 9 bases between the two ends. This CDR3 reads CASSLGGFATNEKLFF. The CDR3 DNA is TGTGCCAGCAGCTTAGGAGGGTTCGCAACTAATGAAAAACTGTTTTTT.

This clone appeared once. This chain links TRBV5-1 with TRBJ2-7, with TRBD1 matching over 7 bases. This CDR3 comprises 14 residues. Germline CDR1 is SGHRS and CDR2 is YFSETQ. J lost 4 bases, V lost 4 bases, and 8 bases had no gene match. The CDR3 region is CASSPGGLGYEQYF. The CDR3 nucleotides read TGCGCCAGCAGCCCAGGGGGTTTGGGGTACGAGCAGTACTTC.

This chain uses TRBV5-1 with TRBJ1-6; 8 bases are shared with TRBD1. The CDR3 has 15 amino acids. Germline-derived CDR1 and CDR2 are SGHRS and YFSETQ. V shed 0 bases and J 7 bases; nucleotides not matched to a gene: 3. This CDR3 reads CASSLADRDNSPLHF. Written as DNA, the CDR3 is TGCGCCAGCAGCTTGGCGGACAGGGACAATTCACCCCTCCACTTT.

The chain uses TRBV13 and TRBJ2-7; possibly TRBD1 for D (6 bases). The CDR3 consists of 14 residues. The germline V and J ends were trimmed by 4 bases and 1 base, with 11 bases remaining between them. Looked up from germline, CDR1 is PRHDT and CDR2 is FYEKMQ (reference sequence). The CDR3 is CASSSSGTSYEQYF. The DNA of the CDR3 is TGTGCCAGCAGCTCGTCCGGGACATCCTACGAGCAGTACTTC. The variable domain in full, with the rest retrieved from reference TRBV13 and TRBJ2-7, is AAGVIQSPRHLIKEKRETATLKCYPIPRHDTVYWYQQGPGQDPQFLISFYEKMQSDKGSIPDRFSAQQFSDYHSELNMSSLELGDSALYFCASSSSGTSYEQYFGPGTRLTVT.

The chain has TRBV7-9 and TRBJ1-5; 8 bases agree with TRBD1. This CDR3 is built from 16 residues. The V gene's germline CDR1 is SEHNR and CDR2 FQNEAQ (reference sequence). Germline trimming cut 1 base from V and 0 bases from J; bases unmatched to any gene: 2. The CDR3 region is CASSLVTGGSNQPQHF. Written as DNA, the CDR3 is TGTGCCAGCAGCTTAGTAACAGGGGGTAGCAATCAGCCCCAGCATTTT. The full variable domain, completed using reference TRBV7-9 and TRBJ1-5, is DTGVSQNPRHKITKRGQNVTFRCDPISEHNRLYWYRQTLGQGPEFLTYFQNEAQLEKSRLLSDRFSAERPKGSFSTLEIQRTEQGDSAMYLCASSLVTGGSNQPQHFGDGTRLSIL.

DNA of the CDR3: TGTGCCAGCAGTTTATCGTTCGCGGGAAGCTCCTACAATGAGCAGTTCTTC. It is translated as CASSLSFAGSSYNEQFF. The rearrangement uses TRBV27 and TRBJ2-1, with D perhaps matching TRBD2 (6 bases). The CDR3 covers 17 residues. Trimming took off 0 bases at V and 0 bases at J, with 12 bases between the two ends. The V gene's germline CDR1 is MNHEY and CDR2 SMNVEV (reference sequence).

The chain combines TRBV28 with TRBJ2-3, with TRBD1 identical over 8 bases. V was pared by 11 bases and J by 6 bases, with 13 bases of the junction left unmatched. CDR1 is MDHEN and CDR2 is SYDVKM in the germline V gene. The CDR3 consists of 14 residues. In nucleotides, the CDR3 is TGTGCCGGCTCGAATTCAGGGGGCCTGGATACGCAGTATTTT. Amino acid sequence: CAGSNSGGLDTQYF.

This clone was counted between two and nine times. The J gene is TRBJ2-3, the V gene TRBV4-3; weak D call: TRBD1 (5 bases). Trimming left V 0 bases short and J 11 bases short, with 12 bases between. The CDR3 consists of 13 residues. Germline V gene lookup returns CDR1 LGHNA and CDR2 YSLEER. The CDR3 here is CASSQDQGTMQYF. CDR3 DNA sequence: TGCGCCAGCAGCCAAGATCAGGGAACAATGCAGTATTTT.

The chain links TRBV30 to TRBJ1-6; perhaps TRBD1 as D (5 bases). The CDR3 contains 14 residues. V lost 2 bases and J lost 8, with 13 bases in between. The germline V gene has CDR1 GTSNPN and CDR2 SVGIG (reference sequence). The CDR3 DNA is TGTGCCTGGAGTCGGCAGGGAGGAGATTCACCCCTCCACTTT. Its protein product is CAWSRQGGDSPLHF.

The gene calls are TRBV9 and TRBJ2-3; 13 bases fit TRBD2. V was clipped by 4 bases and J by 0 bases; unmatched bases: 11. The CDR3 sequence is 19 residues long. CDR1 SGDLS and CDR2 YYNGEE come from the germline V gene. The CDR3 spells CASSLEGGLAGTSTDTQYF. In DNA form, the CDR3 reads TGTGCCAGCAGCCTGGAAGGGGGACTAGCGGGAACTAGCACAGATACGCAGTATTTT.

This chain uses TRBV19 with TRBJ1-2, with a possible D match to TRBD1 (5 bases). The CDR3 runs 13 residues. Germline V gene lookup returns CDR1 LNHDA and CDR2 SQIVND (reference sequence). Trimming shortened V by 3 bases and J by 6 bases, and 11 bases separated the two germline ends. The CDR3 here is CASSIGQGNGYTF. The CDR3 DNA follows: TGTGCCAGTAGTATCGGCCAGGGAAATGGCTACACCTTC. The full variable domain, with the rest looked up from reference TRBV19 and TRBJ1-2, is DGGITQSPKYLFRKEGQNVTLSCEQNLNHDAMYWYRQDPGQGLRLIYYSQIVNDFQKGDIAEGYSVSREKKESFPLTVTSAQKNPTAFYLCASSIGQGNGYTFGSGTRLTVV.

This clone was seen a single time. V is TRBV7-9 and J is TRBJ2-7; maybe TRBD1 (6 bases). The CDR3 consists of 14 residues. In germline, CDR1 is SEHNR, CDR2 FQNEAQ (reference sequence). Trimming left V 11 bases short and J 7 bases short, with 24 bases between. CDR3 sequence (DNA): TGTGCCGGCACCGGGACACACTTTTCCGGGGAGCAGTACTTC. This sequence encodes CAGTGTHFSGEQYF.